This TCR beta chain was recovered during a study of cytomegalovirus exposure and HLA in healthy donors. Study in general: The approximately 110 validation repertoires and the approximately 700 first-cohort repertoires shared a platform, a later analysis reported.

The count of this clone is one. Its cognate antigen is unknown. The V end lost 2 bases, the J end lost 2 bases, and 16 bases lay between the germline ends. Looked up from germline, CDR1 is MNHNY and CDR2 is SVGAGI (reference sequence). This CDR3 spans 16 amino acids. Notes on the study in general: Among TCR beta chains, those listed as cytomegalovirus-associated numbered over 150. Confirmation was obtained in vitro that three CMV-associated chains are specific for CMV antigens. In the approximately 120 validation repertoires, a later analysis found that first-cohort TCR clusters tended to co-occur.

This table comes from immunoSEQ multiplex PCR, and its TCRdb copy is limited to in-frame clones, with some not included. The sample includes about 310,000 clones, 88% seen only once; the top ten take over 0.9%. The rearrangement uses TRBV6-6 and TRBJ2-7; a weak D match, TRBD1 (6 bases). The sequenced sample was PBMCs. This TCR came from a young man in good health and CMV-seronegative. DNA of the CDR3: TGTGCCAGCAGTTACCCCTCCCGGACAGAGACCTACGAGCAGTACTTC. It codes for CASSYPSRTETYEQYF.